This T cell receptor (beta chain) was documented in a study of blood T cell repertoires in COVID-19. On the study more broadly: Donors in the United States, Italy and Spain gave samples during acute or convalescent COVID-19. T cells, B-cell-depleted T cells, or PBMCs provided the cDNA or gDNA that served as material.

Authors' data handling: Estimates of nucleated cell counts were drawn from the amplification of reference gene primers. Assay used: immunoSEQ multiplex PCR; TCRdb lists only in-frame clones, some missing. That table is the source of V, J and clone size, and D and trimming were worked out from the DNA. The table records roughly 120,000 clones, about 86% of them present only once. The CDR3 contains 14 residues. V shed 3 bases and J shed 4 bases, with 11 bases lying between them. Germline V gene lookup returns CDR1 SGDLS and CDR2 YYNGEE. The clonotype was recovered from a woman in her forties or fifties with acute or convalescent COVID-19. The sample consisted of peripheral blood. J is TRBJ1-3 and V is TRBV9, with a weak D call TRBD1 (6 bases). The CDR3 reads CASSGRGGGNTIYF. Written as DNA, the CDR3 is TGTGCCAGCAGCGGCAGGGGAGGGGGAAACACCATATATTTT.